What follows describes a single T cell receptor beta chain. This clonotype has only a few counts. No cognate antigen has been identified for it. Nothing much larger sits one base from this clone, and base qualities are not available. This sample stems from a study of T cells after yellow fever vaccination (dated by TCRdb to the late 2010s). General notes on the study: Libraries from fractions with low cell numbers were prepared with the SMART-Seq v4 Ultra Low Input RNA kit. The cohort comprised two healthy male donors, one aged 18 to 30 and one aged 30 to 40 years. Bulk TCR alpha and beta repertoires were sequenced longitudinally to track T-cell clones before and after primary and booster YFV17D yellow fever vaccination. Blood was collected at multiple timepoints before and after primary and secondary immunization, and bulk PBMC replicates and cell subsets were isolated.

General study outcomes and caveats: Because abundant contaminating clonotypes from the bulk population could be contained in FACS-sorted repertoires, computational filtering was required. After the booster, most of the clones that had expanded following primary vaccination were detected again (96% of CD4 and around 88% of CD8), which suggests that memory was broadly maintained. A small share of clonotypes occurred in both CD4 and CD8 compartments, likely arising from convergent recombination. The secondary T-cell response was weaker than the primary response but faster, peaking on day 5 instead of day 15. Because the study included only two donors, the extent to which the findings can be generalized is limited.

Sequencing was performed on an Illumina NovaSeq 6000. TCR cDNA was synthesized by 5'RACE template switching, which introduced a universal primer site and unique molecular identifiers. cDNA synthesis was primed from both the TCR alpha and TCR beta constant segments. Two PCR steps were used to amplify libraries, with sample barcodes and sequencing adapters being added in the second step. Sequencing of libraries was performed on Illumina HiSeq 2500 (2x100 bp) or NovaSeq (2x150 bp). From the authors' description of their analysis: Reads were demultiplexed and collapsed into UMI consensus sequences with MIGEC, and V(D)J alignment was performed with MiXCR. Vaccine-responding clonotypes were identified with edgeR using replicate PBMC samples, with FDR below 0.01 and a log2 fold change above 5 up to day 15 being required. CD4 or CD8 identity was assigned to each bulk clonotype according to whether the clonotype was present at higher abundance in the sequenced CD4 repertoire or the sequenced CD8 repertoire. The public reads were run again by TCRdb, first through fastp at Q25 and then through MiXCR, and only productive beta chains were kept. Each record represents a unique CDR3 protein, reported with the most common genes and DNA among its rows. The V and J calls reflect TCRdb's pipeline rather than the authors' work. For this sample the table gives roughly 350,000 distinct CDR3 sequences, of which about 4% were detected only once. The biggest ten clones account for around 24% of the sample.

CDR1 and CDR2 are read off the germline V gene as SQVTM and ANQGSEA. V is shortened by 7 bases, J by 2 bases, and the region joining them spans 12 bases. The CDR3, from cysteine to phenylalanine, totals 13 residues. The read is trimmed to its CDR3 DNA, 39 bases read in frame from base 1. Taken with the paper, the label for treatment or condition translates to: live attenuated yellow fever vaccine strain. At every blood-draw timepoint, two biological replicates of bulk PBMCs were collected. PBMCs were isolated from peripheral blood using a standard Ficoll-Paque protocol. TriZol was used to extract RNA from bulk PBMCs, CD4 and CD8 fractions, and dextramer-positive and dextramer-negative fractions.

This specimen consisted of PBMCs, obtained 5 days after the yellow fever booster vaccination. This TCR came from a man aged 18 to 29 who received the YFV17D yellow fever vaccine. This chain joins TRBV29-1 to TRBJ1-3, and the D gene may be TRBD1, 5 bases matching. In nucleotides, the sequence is TGCAGCGCTACGACAGTCACTGGAAACACCATATATTTT. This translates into CSATTVTGNTIYF.